The entry below gives a single TCR beta chain sequence along with its context. Its specificity is unknown. This sample was taken from a study of cytomegalovirus exposure and HLA in healthy donors. This CDR3 is built from 14 residues. CDR1 and CDR2 (germline): MNHNS, SASEGT. V lost 6 bases to trimming and J lost 4 bases, with 12 bases between them. Study observations and caveats: A later analysis reportedly identified an Asian-associated ancestry cluster as carrying fewer N-insertions than the approximately 640-donor mean. A few of the chains that were CMV-associated were confirmed in vitro to be specific for CMV antigens. Many donors carried some public TCRs, although rarity characterized most TCR sequences.

13 Jbeta primers and 60 Vbeta primers were used for the PCR. Libraries were prepared by immunoSEQ multiplex PCR; TCRdb keeps only in-frame clonotypes and omits some of them. This sample has 80,000 to 100,000 clones; roughly 81% occur once, and the top ten carry approximately 1.5%. Material for sequencing was PBMCs. The TCR comes from a man aged 35-49 years in good health and CMV-seronegative. The chain recombines TRBV6-1 with TRBJ1-4; D might be TRBD1 (5 bases). The CDR3 here is CASRTGGGNEKLFF. In DNA form, the CDR3 reads TGTGCCAGCAGGACCGGGGGGGGTAATGAAAAACTGTTTTTT.